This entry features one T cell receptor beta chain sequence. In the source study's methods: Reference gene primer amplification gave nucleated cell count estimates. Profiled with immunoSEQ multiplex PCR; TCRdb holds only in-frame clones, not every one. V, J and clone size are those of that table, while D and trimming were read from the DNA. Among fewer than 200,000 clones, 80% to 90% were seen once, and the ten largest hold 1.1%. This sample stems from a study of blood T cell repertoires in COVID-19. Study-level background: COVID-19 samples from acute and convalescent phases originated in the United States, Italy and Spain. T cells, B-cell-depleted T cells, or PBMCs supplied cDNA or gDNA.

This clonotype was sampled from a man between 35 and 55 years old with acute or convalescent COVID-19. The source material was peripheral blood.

CDR3 loop: CASSPLTGGNTGELFF. In DNA form, the CDR3 reads TGTGCCAGCAGCCCACTAACCGGGGGTAACACCGGGGAGCTGTTTTTT. The rearrangement links TRBV5-4 to TRBJ2-2; tentatively, D is TRBD2 (6 bases). CDR1 and CDR2 from the germline V gene are SGHNT and YYREEE (reference sequence). V lost 4 bases and J lost 2, with 15 bases in between. The CDR3 has 16 residues.